The sequence of this TCR beta chain was determined in a study of blood T cell repertoires in COVID-19. In the study overall: Samples came from the United States, Italy and Spain, spanning acute and convalescent COVID-19. The cDNA or gDNA used as material had been derived from T cells, B-cell-depleted T cells, or PBMCs.

In this sample, this clone turned up once. Methods used by the authors: Scientists estimated how many nucleated cells there were by amplifying reference gene primers. Only in-frame clones appear in the TCRdb table, and some are missing; sequencing was by immunoSEQ multiplex PCR. V and J calls and clone size are given by that table; D and trimming were obtained from the DNA. Of more than 95,000 clones listed, approximately 87% are singletons. The CDR3 has 11 residues. CDR1 and CDR2 from the germline V gene are DFQATT and SNEGSKA (reference sequence). The V segment lost 5 bases and the J segment 5 bases; nucleotides outside the gene matches: 2.

This TCR was sampled from an older man who had recovered from COVID-19. The chain couples TRBV20-1 to TRBJ2-5, with 7 bases lining up with TRBD2. Sequenced material: peripheral blood. CDR3 coding DNA: TGCAGTGCTTCACTAGCGGAGACCCAGTACTTC. It is translated as CSASLAETQYF.